This T cell receptor beta chain was profiled in a study of T cell responses to AZD1222 COVID-19 vaccine. Points from the study as a whole: Most donors were white British and more were female, and clonal diversity was possibly underestimated. Following two doses of AZD1222, Spike-specific TCR breadth and depth rose. Baseline testing showed seropositivity in only six AZD1222 recipients. Regions 160-218 and 743-854 dominated among vaccine-associated CD4 TCRs spanning spike.

Only a few counts were recorded for this clone. Antigen unknown. The CDR3 sequence is 15 residues long. After removal of 4 bases from V and 5 bases from J, the junction contained 9 bases not matched to a gene. The germline V gene encodes CDR1 MNHEY and CDR2 SVGAGI. Method: immunoSEQ multiplex PCR; TCRdb's copy keeps in-frame clones and lacks some. The sample carries about 110,000 clones, roughly 90% recorded once. The gene calls are TRBV6-5 and TRBJ1-1; 8 bases map to TRBD1. This specimen consisted of peripheral blood, obtained on day 0 of MenACWY control vaccination. The origin of this receptor is an adult in good health. The CDR3 DNA reads TGTGCCAGCAGTTTTAGCACAGGGGGTCGGACTGAAGCTTTCTTT. Its protein is CASSFSTGGRTEAFF.